The present T cell receptor beta chain was sequenced within a study of prognosis after radiotherapy for stage I lung cancer. At the level of the study: Enrolled patients comprised 12 to 15 with newly diagnosed primary stage I lung tumors and roughly 5 with oligometastatic NSCLC after surgical resection of the primary tumor.

TCR beta CDR3 amplification from genomic DNA was performed by two-round multiplex PCR. Primers (each specific to one TRBV or TRBJ gene) were used in first-round PCR. TCRdb independently ran MiXCR on the multiplex PCR reads; one entry per CDR3 protein. The table lists 8,500 or so distinct CDR3 sequences, roughly 60% of them singletons. To note about this clonotype: The antigen is not known. The conserved phenylalanine or tryptophan normally closing the CDR3 is absent here, so this likely arose from a read error.

The germline V and J ends were trimmed by 0 bases and 7 bases, with 14 bases remaining between them. Germline CDR1 MNHEY, CDR2 SVGEGT. CDR3 length: 15 amino acids. General study findings and limits: In patients who developed distant metastases, Shannon entropy measured after stereotactic body radiation therapy was lower, and baseline Shannon entropy was not associated with metastases.

The sequencing here drew on PBMCs, taken before or after stereotactic body radiation therapy (not recorded which). This chain joins TRBV6-2 or TRBV6-3 and TRBJ2-3, with D perhaps matching TRBD1 (6 bases). The receptor's source is a donor at least 50 years old with non-small cell lung cancer. The CDR3 nucleotides are TGTGCCAGCAGTTACTCGAGCTGGACAGAGAATACGCAGTATTCT. It codes for CASSYSSWTENTQYS.